This TCR beta chain was recorded in a study of cytomegalovirus exposure and HLA in healthy donors (dated by TCRdb to 2017 to 2019). Turning to the overall study: An earlier analysis of 587 of the donors reported 276 Gb of sequence data and around 100 million unique TCR beta sequences obtained from some 200 million T cells. An early release covering about 600 HLA-typed donors comprised approximately 300 gigabases of sequencing data and 85 million to 100 million unique TCR sequences. Of the roughly 410 genotyped donors, 75% to 85% were placed in the genetic ancestry cluster associated with self-reported Caucasian donors. The study was designed to test whether signatures of past pathogen exposure could be identified by cataloging public T cell receptors. The T cell repertoires of 670 or so subjects were profiled by immunosequencing and related to cytomegalovirus serostatus. Besides the first cohort of some 670 subjects, a separate validation cohort made up of roughly 120 different subjects was used. To predict cytomegalovirus infection status, the study brought together high-throughput TCR immunosequencing, statistical association of individual TCRs with disease status, and machine learning. In a later analysis, previously published TCR beta repertoires from more than 500 donors were re-analyzed and high-resolution HLA genotyping was added so that TCR occurrence patterns could be studied. The later analysis used no new phenotypic data to find candidate immune exposures, relying instead on TCR beta sequences and their occurrence across donors. An earlier analysis of approximately 640 of the donors applied high-throughput TCR beta sequencing to assess whether each TCR beta V gene segment acted as functional or pseudogenic. Alongside the repertoire data, information on donor age, sex, ethnicity and CMV serostatus was compiled. In a later genetic analysis, genome-wide SNP genotypes for about three fifths of the roughly 670 donors were used, and that subset was treated as a discovery cohort. All discovery cohort repertoires had been generated using a single sequencing platform. HLA typing covered class I and class II loci at four-digit resolution. The number of typed donors differed by locus: about 620-630 for A, B, C, DRB1 and DQB1; approximately 520 for DQA1; around 580 for DPA1; and some 470 for DPB1. About five DR-DQ haplotypes were treated as single units for association and clustering because of strong linkage in the cohort. On average, roughly 240,000 unique TCR beta nucleotide sequences were sequenced per donor among roughly 430 genotyped donors of the cohort, with 15% to 20% of those sequences being non-productive.

The germline V gene yields SGHRS for CDR1 and YFSETQ for CDR2. The CDR3 covers 16 residues, taking in both the cysteine and the phenylalanine. Only the CDR3 region is kept as DNA, spanning 48 bases read in frame from base 1. Here V drops 3 bases and J drops 4 bases, and the junction holds 8 bases not matched to any gene. Libraries were built with the immunoSEQ multiplex PCR assay. For the multiplex PCR, a mixture combining 60 forward primers for TCR Vbeta segments and 13 reverse primers for TCR Jbeta segments was used. The CDR3 region of rearranged TCR beta genes was amplified from genomic DNA by a multiplex PCR assay. The Illumina HiSeq System was used to sequence the amplified TCR beta libraries as 87-base-pair reads. Concerning the study's data processing: In a later analysis, 70 million to 95 million unique TCR beta chains were counted across the 690 or so repertoires, and about 10 million of these chains were shared by at least two donors. A nearest-neighbor algorithm error-corrected the raw reads and collapsed the reads into unique sequences, merging closely related sequences to remove PCR and sequencing errors. Alignment of CDR3 sequences to IMGT reference sequences was used to assign V, D and J gene segments. For a sequence to be retained, a match of at least six nucleotides to both a V gene segment and a J gene segment was required. Rearrangements were classified as productive when the CDR3 lacked stop codons and remained in frame with V and J, and all other rearrangements were classified as non-productive. Following IMGT convention, CDR3 was defined as the stretch from the second conserved V-encoded cysteine to the conserved J-encoded phenylalanine. In an earlier analysis of 550 to 650 of the donors, sequences lacking an unambiguous match to a single V gene segment were excluded. An earlier analysis of some 610 of the donors called V segments functional above 56.7% productive rearrangements and segregating when the between-donor standard deviation exceeded 5%. A statistical classification framework was built for diagnosing cytomegalovirus status from the catalog of TCR beta chain sequences. A later analysis assigned V and J genes by comparing TCR nucleotide sequences with IMGT/GENE-DB human TR gene sequences. The TCRdist pipeline was used in a later analysis to assign CDR3 sequences and most-parsimonious VDJ recombination scenarios. In a later analysis, every TCR beta chain was defined by the combination of its CDR3 amino acid sequence and its V-gene family, and reads without a unique V-gene family were dropped. A later analysis removed roughly 590 highly shared, low-generation-probability nucleotide sequences to deal with suspected cross-contamination and a sequencing artifact. In a later analysis, a clonal expansion index was calculated for each public chain from normalized within-repertoire ranks of inferred template counts. A later analysis computed generation probabilities with a VDJ recombination model fitted to out-of-frame rearrangements, and checked the results against IGoR. A later analysis scored TCR-TCR, TCR-HLA and TCR-CMV co-occurrence with hypergeometric tests, applying a repertoire-size bias correction to TCR pairs. In a later analysis, false discovery rates were estimated by permuting HLA or CMV assignments 20 times. In a later analysis, co-occurring TCRs were grouped with DBSCAN, and TCRdist sequence similarity was added when clustering was performed within HLA-allele-positive subsets. Repertoires with fewer than 30,000 or more than 120,000 public chains, plus five repertoires with anomalous nucleotide sharing, were excluded from co-occurrence clustering. The source is immuneACCESS, and TCRdb retained only in-frame sequences with V and J called. Part of the clones is not carried over; for the studies checked, unresolved V genes explain less than half of this, and the remainder is unexplained. V, J and clone size derive from that table, while D and trimming were established from the DNA sequence. In this sample the table shows about 120,000 clones, 6.5% to 9.5% of which occur a single time. The ten top clones hold around 6% of the sample.

What the study reported, not specific to this receptor: Only TCR beta chains were sequenced in this cohort, and the absence of alpha or paired-chain data limited detectable features. Because counts were too low, approximately 18 rarely observed V segments, including chromosome 9 orphons, were excluded from the earlier analysis of some 540 of the donors. In the study, about 150 TCR beta chains were listed as associated with cytomegalovirus. Across donors, most TCR sequences were observed very rarely, whereas some public TCRs were present in many individuals. According to a later analysis, TCR association rates differed among HLA loci, with DRB1 alleles showing the most associated TCRs and HLA-C alleles showing the fewest. Several of the top co-occurrence clusters appeared to be linked to parvovirus B19, influenza, CMV and Epstein-Barr virus, according to a later analysis. In an earlier analysis of some 500 of the donors, most TCR beta V segments appeared in productive rearrangements about 87% or about 30% of the time, broadly matching IMGT annotations. A few of the identified cytomegalovirus-associated TCR beta chains were confirmed in vitro to be specific for cytomegalovirus antigens. Correlated functional status among segregating V segments might be attributable to linkage disequilibrium, but an unknown experimental factor could not be ruled out. A cluster of highly shared sequence variants was judged likely to be a technical artifact of the sequencing pipeline. Cytomegalovirus status was reported to be diagnosed by the classifier with high specificity and sensitivity in both the original and validation cohorts. CMV serostatus was the only immune exposure information available for the cohort. According to a later genetic analysis, donors in an Asian-associated ancestry cluster had fewer N-insertions in productive TCRs than the approximately 630-donor mean. The presence/absence analyses assumed that sequencing depth was roughly uniform across donors, and that assumption may not be true. Compared with equally common non-associated chains, HLA-associated TCR beta chains in a later analysis were more clonally expanded and had lower generation probabilities. An association between a missense DCLRE1C variant and V-gene and J-gene trimming of TCR beta chains was found in a later genetic analysis and replicated in an independent cohort. Most CMV-associated TCR beta chains appeared to be HLA-restricted in a later analysis, and the HLA associations seemed to be driven largely by CMV exposure. At a false discovery rate of 0.05, a later analysis linked fewer than 20,000 TCR beta sequences to specific HLA alleles. HLA typing was unavailable for some donors at each locus, so association tests used only the typed subset. Because the 87-base-pair reads could not distinguish some IMGT-functional V segments, including TRBV6-2 and TRBV6-3, those segments were excluded. The authors suggested that the approach could potentially be generalized to other disease states and immunological phenotypes. When HLA alleles, especially DR and DQ, strongly co-occurred, TCR associations were difficult to assign to individual alleles. A further reported finding was that TCR beta sequences accurately predicted the HLA-A and HLA-B alleles for most subjects in the first cohort.

The cohort consisted of some 730 healthy bone marrow donors. At the time of sampling, all cohort members were nominally healthy, though unrecorded immune exposures were likely present. The donor was CMV seropositive and belonged to the group of about 290 seropositive cohort members. A peripheral blood sample was provided by each donor, and peripheral blood mononuclear cells were used for TCR beta sequencing. Genomic DNA was extracted from the blood cell samples with the Qiagen DNeasy Blood Extraction Kit. As concerns this clone: Its antigen target is currently unknown. Base qualities were left out, and no much larger clone turns up one base away.

The sequence came from a woman between 35 and 50 years old in good health and CMV-seropositive. The sequenced sample was PBMCs. The receptor chain draws on TRBV5-1 and TRBJ1-3, with 9 bases aligning to TRBD1. The DNA sequence is TGCGCCAGCAGCTCACAGGGGGCAGGATCAGGAAACACCATATATTTT. This translates into CASSSQGAGSGNTIYF.